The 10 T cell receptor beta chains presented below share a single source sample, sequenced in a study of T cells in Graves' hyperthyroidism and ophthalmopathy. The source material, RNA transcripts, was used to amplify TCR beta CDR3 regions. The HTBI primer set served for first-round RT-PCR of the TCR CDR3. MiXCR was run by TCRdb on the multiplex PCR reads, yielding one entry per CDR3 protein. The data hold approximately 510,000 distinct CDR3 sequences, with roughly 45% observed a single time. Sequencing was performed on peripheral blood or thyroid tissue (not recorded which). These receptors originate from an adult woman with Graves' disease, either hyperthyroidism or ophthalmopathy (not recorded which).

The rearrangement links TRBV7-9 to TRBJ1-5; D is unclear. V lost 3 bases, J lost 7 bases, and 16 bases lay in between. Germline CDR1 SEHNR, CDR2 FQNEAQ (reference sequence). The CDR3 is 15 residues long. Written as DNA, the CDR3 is TGTGCCAGCAGCTTGTCGGTACGGGGAGGCCAGCCCCAGCATTTT. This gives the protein CASSLSVRGGQPQHF.

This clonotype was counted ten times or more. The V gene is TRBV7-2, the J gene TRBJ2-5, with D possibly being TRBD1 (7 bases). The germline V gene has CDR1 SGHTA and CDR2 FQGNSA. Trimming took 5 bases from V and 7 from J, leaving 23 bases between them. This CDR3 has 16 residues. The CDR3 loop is CASSTGASGPQRTQYF. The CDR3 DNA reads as TGTGCCAGCAGCACAGGGGCGAGCGGGCCCCAGAGGACCCAGTACTTC.

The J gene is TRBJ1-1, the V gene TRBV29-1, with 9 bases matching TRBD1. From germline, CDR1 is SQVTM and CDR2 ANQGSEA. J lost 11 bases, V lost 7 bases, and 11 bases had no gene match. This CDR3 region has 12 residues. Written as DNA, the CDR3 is TGCAGCGCACCTGGGACAGGGCAAGACGCTTTCTTT. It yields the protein CSAPGTGQDAFF.

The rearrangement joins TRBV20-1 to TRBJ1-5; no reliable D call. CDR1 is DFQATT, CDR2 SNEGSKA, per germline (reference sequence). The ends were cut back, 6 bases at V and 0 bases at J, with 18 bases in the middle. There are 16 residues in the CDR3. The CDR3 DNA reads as TGCAGTGCCAGCAGTTTAGGACCGACTAGCAATCAGCCCCAGCATTTT. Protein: CSASSLGPTSNQPQHF.

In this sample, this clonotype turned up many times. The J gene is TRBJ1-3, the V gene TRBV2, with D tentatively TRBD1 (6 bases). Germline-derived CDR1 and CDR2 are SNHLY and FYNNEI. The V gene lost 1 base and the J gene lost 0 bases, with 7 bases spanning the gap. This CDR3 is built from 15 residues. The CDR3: CASSEEGGSGNTIYF. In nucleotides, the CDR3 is TGTGCCAGCAGTGAAGAAGGGGGCTCTGGAAACACCATATATTTT.

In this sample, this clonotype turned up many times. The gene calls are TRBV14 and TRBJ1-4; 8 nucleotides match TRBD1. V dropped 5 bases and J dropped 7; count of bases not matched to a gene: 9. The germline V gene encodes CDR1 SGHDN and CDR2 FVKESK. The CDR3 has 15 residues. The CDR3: CASSTDRGGGEKLFF. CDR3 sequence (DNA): TGTGCCAGCAGCACCGACAGGGGAGGCGGTGAAAAACTGTTTTTT.

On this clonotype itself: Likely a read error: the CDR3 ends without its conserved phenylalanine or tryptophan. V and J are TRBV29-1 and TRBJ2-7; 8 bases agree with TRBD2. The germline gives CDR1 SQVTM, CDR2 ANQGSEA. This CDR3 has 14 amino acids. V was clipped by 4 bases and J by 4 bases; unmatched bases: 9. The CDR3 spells CSVAGRAQDYEQYL. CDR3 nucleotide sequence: TGCAGCGTTGCCGGGAGGGCCCAAGATTACGAGCAGTACCTC.

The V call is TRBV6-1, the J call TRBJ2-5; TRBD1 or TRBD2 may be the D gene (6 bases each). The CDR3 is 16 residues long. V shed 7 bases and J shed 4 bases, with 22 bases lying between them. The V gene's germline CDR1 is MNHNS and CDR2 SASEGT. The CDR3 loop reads CASTRDRNRRGETQYF. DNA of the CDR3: TGTGCCAGCACCCGAGACAGGAACAGGAGGGGAGAGACCCAGTACTTC.

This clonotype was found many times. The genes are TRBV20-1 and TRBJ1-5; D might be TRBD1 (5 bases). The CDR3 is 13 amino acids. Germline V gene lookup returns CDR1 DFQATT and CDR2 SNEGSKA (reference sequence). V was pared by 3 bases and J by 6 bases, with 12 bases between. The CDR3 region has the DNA TGCAGTGCTAGGGCAGGGCATGGTCAGCCCCAGCATTTT. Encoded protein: CSARAGHGQPQHF.

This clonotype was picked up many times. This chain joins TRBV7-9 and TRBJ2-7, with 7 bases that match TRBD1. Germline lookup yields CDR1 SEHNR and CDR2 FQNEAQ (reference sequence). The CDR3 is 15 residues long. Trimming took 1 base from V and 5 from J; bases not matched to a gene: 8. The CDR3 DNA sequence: TGTGCCAGCAGCTTAGACCAGACAGGGTCCCACGAGCAGTACTTC. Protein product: CASSLDQTGSHEQYF.